This T cell receptor (beta chain) was sequenced for a study of blood T cell repertoires in COVID-19. Method: immunoSEQ multiplex PCR; TCRdb's copy keeps in-frame clones and lacks some. The sample records almost 55,000 clones, about nine tenths being singletons. V dropped 5 bases and J dropped 4 bases, with 19 bases sitting between them. This CDR3 comprises 15 residues. Germline CDR1 is SGHRS and CDR2 is YFSETQ. This TCR came from a woman between 40 and 50 years old with active COVID-19. Material for sequencing was peripheral blood. The gene calls are TRBV5-1 and TRBJ2-7, with a possible D match to TRBD1 (5 bases). The CDR3 DNA reads TGCGCCAGCAGACTGGGTTGGCAGGGCGAATACGAGCAGTACTTC. This codes for CASRLGWQGEYEQYF.